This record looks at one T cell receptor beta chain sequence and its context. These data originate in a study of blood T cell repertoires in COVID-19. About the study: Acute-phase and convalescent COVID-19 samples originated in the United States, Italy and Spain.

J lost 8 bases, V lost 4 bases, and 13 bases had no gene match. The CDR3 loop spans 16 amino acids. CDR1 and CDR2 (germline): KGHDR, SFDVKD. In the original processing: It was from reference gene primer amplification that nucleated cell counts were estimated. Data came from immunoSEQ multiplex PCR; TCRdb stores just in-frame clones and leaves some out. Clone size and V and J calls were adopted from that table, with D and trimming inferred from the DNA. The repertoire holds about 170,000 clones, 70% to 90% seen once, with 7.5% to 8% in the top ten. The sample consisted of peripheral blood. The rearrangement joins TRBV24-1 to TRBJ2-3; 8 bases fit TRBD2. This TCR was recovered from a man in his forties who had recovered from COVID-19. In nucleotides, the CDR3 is TGTGCCACCAGTGACCACACCAGCGGGAGTCTCGGTACGCAGTATTTT. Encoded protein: CATSDHTSGSLGTQYF.